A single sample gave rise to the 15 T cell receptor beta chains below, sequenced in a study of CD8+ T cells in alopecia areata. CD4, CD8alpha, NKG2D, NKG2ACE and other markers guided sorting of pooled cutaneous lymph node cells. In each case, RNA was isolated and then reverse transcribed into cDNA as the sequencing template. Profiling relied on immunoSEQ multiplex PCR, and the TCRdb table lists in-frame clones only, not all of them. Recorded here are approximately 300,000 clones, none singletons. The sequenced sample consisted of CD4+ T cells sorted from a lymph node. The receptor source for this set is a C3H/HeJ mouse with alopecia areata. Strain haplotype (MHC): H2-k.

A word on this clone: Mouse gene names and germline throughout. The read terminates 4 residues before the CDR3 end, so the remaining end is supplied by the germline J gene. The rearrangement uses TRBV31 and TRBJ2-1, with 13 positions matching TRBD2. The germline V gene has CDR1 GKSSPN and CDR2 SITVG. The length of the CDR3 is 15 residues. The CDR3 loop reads CAWSRRTGGAAEQFF. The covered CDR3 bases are TGTGCCTGGAGTCGCCGGACTGGGGGGGCAGCT.

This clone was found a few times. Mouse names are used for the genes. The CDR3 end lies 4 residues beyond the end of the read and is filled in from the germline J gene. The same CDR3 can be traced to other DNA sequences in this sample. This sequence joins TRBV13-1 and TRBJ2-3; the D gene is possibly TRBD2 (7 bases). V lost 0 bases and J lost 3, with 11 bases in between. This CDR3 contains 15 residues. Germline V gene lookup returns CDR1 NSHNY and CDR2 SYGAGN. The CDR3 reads CASSDEGGGAETLYF. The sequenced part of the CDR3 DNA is TGTGCCAGCAGTGATGAGGGGGGCGGAGCAGAA.

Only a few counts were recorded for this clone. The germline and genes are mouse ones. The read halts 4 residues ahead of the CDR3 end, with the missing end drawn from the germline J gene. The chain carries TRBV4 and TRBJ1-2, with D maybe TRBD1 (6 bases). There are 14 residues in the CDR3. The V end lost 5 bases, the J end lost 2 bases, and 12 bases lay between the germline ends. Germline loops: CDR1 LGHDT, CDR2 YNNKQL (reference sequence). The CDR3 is CASSRRTDNSDYTF. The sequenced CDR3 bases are TGTGCCAGCAGCCGGCGGACAGATAACTCC.

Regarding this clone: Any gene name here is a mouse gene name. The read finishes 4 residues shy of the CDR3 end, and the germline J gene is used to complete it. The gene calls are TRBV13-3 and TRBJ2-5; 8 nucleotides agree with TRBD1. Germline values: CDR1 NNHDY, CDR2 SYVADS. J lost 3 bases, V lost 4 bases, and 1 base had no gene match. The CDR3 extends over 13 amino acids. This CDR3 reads CASSQGAQDTQYF. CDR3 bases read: TGTGCCAGCAGTCAGGGGGCTCAAGAC.

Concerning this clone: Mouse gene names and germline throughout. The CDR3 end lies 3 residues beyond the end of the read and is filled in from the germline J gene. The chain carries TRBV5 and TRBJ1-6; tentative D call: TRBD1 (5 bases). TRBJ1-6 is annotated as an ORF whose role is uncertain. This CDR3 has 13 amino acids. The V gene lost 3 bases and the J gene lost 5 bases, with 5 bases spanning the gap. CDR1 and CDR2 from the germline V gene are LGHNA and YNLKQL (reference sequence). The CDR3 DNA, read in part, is TGTGCCAGCAGCCAGGGGGATAATTCGCCC. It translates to CASSQGDNSP. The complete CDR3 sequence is CASSQGDNSPLYF.

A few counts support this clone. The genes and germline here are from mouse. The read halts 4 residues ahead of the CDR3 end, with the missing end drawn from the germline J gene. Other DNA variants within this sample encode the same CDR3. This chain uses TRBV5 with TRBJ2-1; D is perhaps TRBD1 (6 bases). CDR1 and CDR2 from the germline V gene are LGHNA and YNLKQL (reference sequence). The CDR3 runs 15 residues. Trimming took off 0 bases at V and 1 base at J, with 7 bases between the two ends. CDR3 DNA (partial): TGTGCCAGCAGCCAAGAGAGGGGGAACTATGCT. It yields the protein CASSQERGNYA. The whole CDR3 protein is CASSQERGNYAEQFF.

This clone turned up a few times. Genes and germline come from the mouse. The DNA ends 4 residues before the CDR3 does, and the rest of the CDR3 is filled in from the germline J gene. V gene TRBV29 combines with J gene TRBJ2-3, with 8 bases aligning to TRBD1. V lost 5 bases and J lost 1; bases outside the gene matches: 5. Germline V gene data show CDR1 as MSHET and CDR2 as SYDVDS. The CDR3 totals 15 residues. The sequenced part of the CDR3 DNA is TGTGCTAGCAGTCCCCCGGGACAGGGTGCAGAA. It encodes CASSPPGQGAE. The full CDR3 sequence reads CASSPPGQGAETLYF. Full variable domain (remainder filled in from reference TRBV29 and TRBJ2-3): DMKVTQMPRYLIKRMGENVLLECGQDMSHETMYWYRQDPGLGLQLIYISYDVDSNSEGDIPKGYRVSRKKREHFSLILDSAKTNQTSVYFCASSPPGQGAETLYFGSGTRLTVL.

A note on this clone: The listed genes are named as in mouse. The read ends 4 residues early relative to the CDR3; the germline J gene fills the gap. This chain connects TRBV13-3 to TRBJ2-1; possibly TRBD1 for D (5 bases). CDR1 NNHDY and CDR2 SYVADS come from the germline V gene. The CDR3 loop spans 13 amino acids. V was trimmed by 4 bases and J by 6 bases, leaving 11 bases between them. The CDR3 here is CASSSPGRAEQFF. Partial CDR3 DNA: TGTGCCAGCAGTTCTCCAGGGCGTGCT.

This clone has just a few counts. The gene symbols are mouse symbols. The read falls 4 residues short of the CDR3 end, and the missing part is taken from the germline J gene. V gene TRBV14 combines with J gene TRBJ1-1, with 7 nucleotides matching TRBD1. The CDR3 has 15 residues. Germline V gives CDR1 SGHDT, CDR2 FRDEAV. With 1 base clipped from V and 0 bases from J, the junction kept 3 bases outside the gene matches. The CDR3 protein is CASSFTGQANTEVFF. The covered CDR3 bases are TGTGCCAGCAGTTTCACAGGACAGGCAAACACA.

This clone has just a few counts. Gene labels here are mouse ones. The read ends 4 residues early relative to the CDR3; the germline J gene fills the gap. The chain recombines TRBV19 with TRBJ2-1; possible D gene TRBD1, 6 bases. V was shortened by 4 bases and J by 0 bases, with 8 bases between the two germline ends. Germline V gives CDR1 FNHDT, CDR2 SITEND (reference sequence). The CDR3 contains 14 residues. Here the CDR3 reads CASSPDSNYAEQFF. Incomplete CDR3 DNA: TGTGCCAGCAGTCCGGACAGTAACTATGCT. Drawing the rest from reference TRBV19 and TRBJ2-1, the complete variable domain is GGIITQTPKFLIGQEGQKLTLKCQQNFNHDTMYWYRQDSGKGLRLIYYSITENDLQKGDLSEGYDASREKKSSFSLTVTSAQKNEMAVFLCASSPDSNYAEQFFGPGTRLTVL.

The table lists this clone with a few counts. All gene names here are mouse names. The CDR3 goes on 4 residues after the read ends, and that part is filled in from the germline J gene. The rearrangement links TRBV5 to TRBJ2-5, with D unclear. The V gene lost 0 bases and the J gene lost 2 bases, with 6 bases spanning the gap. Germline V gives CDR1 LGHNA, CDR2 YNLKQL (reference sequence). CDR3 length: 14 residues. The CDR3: CASSQENFQDTQYF. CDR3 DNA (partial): TGTGCCAGCAGCCAAGAAAACTTCCAAGAC.

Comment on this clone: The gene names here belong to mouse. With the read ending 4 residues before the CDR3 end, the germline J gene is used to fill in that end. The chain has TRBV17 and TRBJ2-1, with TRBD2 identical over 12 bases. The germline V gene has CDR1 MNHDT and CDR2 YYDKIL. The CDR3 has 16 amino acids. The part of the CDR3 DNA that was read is TGTGCTAGCAGTCCTGACTGGGGGGGCGCGAGGGCT. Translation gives CASSPDWGGARA. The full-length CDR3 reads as CASSPDWGGARAEQFF.

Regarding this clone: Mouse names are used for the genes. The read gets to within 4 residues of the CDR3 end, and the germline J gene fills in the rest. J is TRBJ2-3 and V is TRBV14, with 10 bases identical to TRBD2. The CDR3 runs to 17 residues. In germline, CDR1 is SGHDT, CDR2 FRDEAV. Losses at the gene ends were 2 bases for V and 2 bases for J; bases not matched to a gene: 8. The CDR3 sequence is CASSFPGGARFAETLYF. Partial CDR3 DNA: TGTGCCAGCAGTTTTCCTGGGGGGGCTCGGTTTGCAGAA.

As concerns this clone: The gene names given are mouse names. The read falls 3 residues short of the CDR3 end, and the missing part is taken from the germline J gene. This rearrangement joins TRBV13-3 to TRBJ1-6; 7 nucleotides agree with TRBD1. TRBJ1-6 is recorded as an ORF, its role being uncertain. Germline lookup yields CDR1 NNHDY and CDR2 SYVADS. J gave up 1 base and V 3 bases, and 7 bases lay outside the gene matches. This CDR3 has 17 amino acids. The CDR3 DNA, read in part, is TGTGCCAGCAGTGCCCGGACAGGCCCCTCCTATAATTCGCCC. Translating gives CASSARTGPSYNSP. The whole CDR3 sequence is CASSARTGPSYNSPLYF.

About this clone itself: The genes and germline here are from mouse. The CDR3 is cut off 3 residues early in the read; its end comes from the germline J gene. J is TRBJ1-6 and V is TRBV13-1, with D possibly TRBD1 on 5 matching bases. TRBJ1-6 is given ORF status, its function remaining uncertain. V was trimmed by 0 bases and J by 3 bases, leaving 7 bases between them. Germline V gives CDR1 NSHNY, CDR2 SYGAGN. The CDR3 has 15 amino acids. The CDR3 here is CASSDEGFYNSPLYF. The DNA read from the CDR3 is TGTGCCAGCAGTGATGAGGGGTTCTATAATTCGCCC.